The 3 T cell receptor beta chains reported below all come from one sample, sequenced in a study of blood T cell repertoires in COVID-19. The protocol was immunoSEQ multiplex PCR, while the TCRdb copy is restricted to in-frame clones and leaves out a portion. This sample has about 170,000 clones, with around 87% found just once. The specimen was peripheral blood. The receptor source for this set is an elderly woman with COVID-19, enrolled during active disease.

The chain recombines TRBV9 with TRBJ2-1; TRBD1 aligns across 7 bases. The CDR3 loop spans 15 amino acids. V lost 0 bases and J lost 0; bases outside the gene matches: 0. CDR1 SGDLS and CDR2 YYNGEE come from the germline V gene. For the CDR3, the DNA is TGTGCCAGCAGCGTAGGGGACAGCTCCTACAATGAGCAGTTCTTC. Translating it yields CASSVGDSSYNEQFF.

The chain employs TRBV28 and TRBJ2-1, with 12 positions matching TRBD2. The CDR3 is 16 residues long. From germline, CDR1 is MDHEN and CDR2 SYDVKM. V was pared by 4 bases and J by 2 bases, with 3 bases of the junction left unmatched. CDR3 sequence: CASSSTSGSTYNEQFF. The CDR3 DNA reads as TGTGCCAGCAGTTCGACTAGCGGGAGTACCTACAATGAGCAGTTCTTC. The full variable domain, its missing parts supplied by reference TRBV28 and TRBJ2-1, is DVKVTQSSRYLVKRTGEKVFLECVQDMDHENMFWYRQDPGLGLRLIYFSYDVKMKEKGDIPEGYSVSREKKERFSLILESASTNQTSMYLCASSSTSGSTYNEQFFGPGTRLTVL.

This sequence joins TRBV21-1 and TRBJ1-5; the table's D call, TRBD1, was not checked against the DNA. TRBV21-1 is deemed a pseudogene. The CDR3 runs to 18 residues. Here the CDR3 reads CASSKAEIVQGLNQPQHF. The CDR3 DNA follows: TGTGCCAGCAGCAAAGCTGAAATAGTACAGGGGCTAAATCAGCCCCAGCATTTT.